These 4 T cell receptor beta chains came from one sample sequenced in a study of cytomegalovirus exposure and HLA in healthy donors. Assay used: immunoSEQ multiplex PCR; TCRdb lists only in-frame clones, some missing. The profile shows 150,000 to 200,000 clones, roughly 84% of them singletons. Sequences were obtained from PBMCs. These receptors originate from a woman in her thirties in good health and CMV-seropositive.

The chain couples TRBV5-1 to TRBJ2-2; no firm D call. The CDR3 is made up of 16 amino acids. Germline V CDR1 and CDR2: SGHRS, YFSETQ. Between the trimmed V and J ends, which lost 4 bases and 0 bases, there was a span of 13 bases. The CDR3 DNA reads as TGCGCCAGCAGCCCTATTTCGCCGGCGAACACCGGGGAGCTGTTTTTT. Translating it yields CASSPISPANTGELFF.

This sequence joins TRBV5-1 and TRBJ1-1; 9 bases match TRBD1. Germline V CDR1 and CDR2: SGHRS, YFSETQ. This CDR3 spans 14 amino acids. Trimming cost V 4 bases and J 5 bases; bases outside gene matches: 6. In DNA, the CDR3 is TGCGCCAGCAGCGTGGAGGGGACAGGGACTGAAGCTTTCTTT. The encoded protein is CASSVEGTGTEAFF.

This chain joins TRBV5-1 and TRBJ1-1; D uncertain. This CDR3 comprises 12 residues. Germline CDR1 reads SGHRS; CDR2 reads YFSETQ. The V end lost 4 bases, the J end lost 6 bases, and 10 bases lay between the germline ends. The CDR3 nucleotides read TGCGCCAGCAGCCCGGACTCGGCTGAAGCTTTCTTT. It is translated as CASSPDSAEAFF.

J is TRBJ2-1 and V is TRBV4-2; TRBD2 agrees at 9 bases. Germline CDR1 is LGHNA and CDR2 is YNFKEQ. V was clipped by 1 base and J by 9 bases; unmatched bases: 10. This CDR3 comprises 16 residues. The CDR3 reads CASSQASGSGRGEQFF. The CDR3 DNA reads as TGTGCCAGCAGCCAAGCATCGGGTAGCGGGAGAGGTGAGCAGTTCTTC.